This T cell receptor beta chain was profiled in a study of blood T cell repertoires in COVID-19. Original processing notes: Researchers report that nucleated cell counts were estimated from reference gene primer amplification. Assay used: immunoSEQ multiplex PCR; TCRdb lists only in-frame clones, some missing. V, J and clone size reflect that table, while D and trimming were determined from the DNA. The sample contains under 250,000 clones, 82% of which appear only once. The CDR3 totals 17 residues. The rearrangement joins TRBV21-1 to TRBJ2-7; TRBD1, the D gene given by the table, was not confirmed from the DNA. TRBV21-1 is listed as a pseudogene. This TCR derives from a woman aged 70-85 years with COVID-19, enrolled during active disease. The sample was peripheral blood. The CDR3 reads CASSKDVTGEFPYEQYF. The CDR3, as DNA: TGTGCCAGCAGCAAAGATGTCACAGGGGAATTTCCATACGAGCAGTACTTC.